Following are 22 T cell receptor beta chains from one sample sequenced in a study of blood T cell repertoires in COVID-19. Measured with immunoSEQ multiplex PCR; TCRdb has only the in-frame clones, and not every one. This table has 140,000 to 150,000 clones, around 89% appearing once. Sequencing input: peripheral blood. The origin of the receptors is a man aged 60-69 years with active or convalescent COVID-19.

This clone occurred a few times. Other DNA sequences in the sample encode the same CDR3. The rearrangement joins TRBV14 to TRBJ1-1; 8 bases match TRBD1. V gave up 4 bases and J gave up 3 bases; unmatched junction bases: 7. CDR1 is SGHDN, CDR2 FVKESK, per germline. The CDR3 covers 15 residues. CDR3 bases: TGTGCCAGCAGCCGACGGACAGGGAAGGACACTGAAGCTTTCTTT. Translating it yields CASSRRTGKDTEAFF.

The chain links TRBV28 to TRBJ1-4, with 10 bases that match TRBD1. Germline V CDR1 and CDR2: MDHEN, SYDVKM. The V and J ends lost 7 bases and 8 bases, in that order; junction bases with no gene match: 7. The CDR3 is 14 residues long. The CDR3 is CASIRQGAGEKLFF. The CDR3 DNA reads as TGTGCCAGCATCAGACAGGGGGCAGGGGAAAAACTGTTTTTT.

The gene calls are TRBV30 and TRBJ2-7; a possible D gene is TRBD2 (5 bases). The germline V gene has CDR1 GTSNPN and CDR2 SVGIG (reference sequence). This CDR3 region has 15 residues. V was pared by 2 bases and J by 1 base, with 15 bases between. The CDR3 nucleotides are TGTGCCTGGAGTCGCAGAATAGCGTCATCCTACGAGCAGTACTTC. Translating it yields CAWSRRIASSYEQYF.

The chain links TRBV5-1 to TRBJ1-2; a weak D match, TRBD1 (5 bases). Germline V CDR1 and CDR2: SGHRS, YFSETQ. V was shortened by 0 bases and J by 8 bases, with 11 bases between the two germline ends. The CDR3 spans 13 residues. In DNA, the CDR3 is TGCGCCAGCAGCTTGGCCGGAGGGGAAGGCTACACCTTC. It codes for CASSLAGGEGYTF.

This clone showed up just a few times. In the same sample, other DNA sequences code for this CDR3. The rearrangement joins TRBV11-1 to TRBJ1-1; 8 bases match TRBD1. In germline, CDR1 is SGHAT, CDR2 FQDESV (reference sequence). V was clipped by 3 bases and J by 4 bases; unmatched bases: 4. This CDR3 has 14 amino acids. The CDR3 loop reads CASSLTGDGTEAFF. CDR3 coding DNA: TGTGCCAGCAGCTTGACAGGGGATGGCACTGAAGCTTTCTTT. The entire variable domain, with the rest obtained from reference TRBV11-1 and TRBJ1-1, is as follows: EAEVAQSPRYKITEKSQAVAFWCDPISGHATLYWYRQILGQGPELLVQFQDESVVDDSQLPKDRFSAERLKGVDSTLKIQPAELGDSAMYLCASSLTGDGTEAFFGQGTRLTVV.

The rearrangement joins TRBV5-1 to TRBJ1-2; no clear D. The germline gives CDR1 SGHRS, CDR2 YFSETQ. The length of the CDR3 is 12 residues. V was pared by 2 bases and J by 4 bases, with 6 bases between. CDR3 sequence: CASSFSFYGYTF. CDR3 nucleotides: TGCGCCAGCAGCTTCTCTTTCTATGGCTACACCTTC.

The chain is built from TRBV5-4 and TRBJ2-3; TRBD2 aligns across 7 bases. Germline V gene data show CDR1 as SGHNT and CDR2 as YYREEE (reference sequence). With 4 bases clipped from V and 8 bases from J, the junction kept 13 bases outside the gene matches. This CDR3 contains 15 residues. DNA for the CDR3: TGTGCCAGCAGCCCATCGGGGGGTGATAGGGGTACGCAGTATTTT. Translation gives CASSPSGGDRGTQYF.

The J gene is TRBJ2-3, the V gene TRBV7-2, with 7 bases that match TRBD2. V was clipped by 5 bases and J by 2 bases; unmatched bases: 7. Germline V gene lookup returns CDR1 SGHTA and CDR2 FQGNSA. This CDR3 has 15 amino acids. The DNA of the CDR3 is TGTGCCAGCAGCCCCTGGGGGGGAAACACAGATACGCAGTATTTT. This translates into CASSPWGGNTDTQYF.

The V and J genes are TRBV7-2 and TRBJ1-5, with a possible D match to TRBD1 (5 bases). The CDR3 totals 15 residues. V lost 3 bases and J lost 6, with 15 bases in between. Germline CDR1 and CDR2: SGHTA and FQGNSA. CDR3 in DNA: TGTGCCAGCAGCTTTAGAGGAGGGGCGGGTCAGCCCCAGCATTTT. It specifies CASSFRGGAGQPQHF. The whole variable domain, filled in from reference TRBV7-2 and TRBJ1-5, reads GAGVSQSPSNKVTEKGKDVELRCDPISGHTALYWYRQSLGQGLEFLIYFQGNSAPDKSGLPSDRFSAERTGGSVSTLTIQRTQQEDSAVYLCASSFRGGAGQPQHFGDGTRLSIL.

The chain uses TRBV27 and TRBJ2-7; TRBD1 is a possible D gene (5 bases). Germline lookup yields CDR1 MNHEY and CDR2 SMNVEV (reference sequence). The CDR3 runs to 11 residues. V was trimmed by 4 bases and J by 9 bases, leaving 10 bases between them. The CDR3 protein is CASSSGYRQYF. CDR3 sequence (DNA): TGTGCCAGCAGTTCAGGGTATCGGCAGTACTTC.

V gene TRBV3-1 (or the pseudogene TRBV3-2) combines with J gene TRBJ1-6; D remains unclear. V dropped 4 bases and J dropped 0 bases, with 10 bases sitting between them. Per germline, CDR1 LGHDT and CDR2 YNNKEL (reference sequence). The CDR3 extends over 16 amino acids. In nucleotides, the CDR3 is TGTGCCAGCAGCCCTGCCAGAAGCTCCTATAATTCACCCCTCCACTTT. Its protein product is CASSPARSSYNSPLHF.

The V call is TRBV18, the J call TRBJ2-3; the match to TRBD1 covers 9 bases. The V gene end was trimmed by 1 base and the J gene end by 1 base; junction bases not matched to a gene: 6. Germline V CDR1 and CDR2: KGHSH, LQKENI. The CDR3 covers 17 residues. The CDR3 bases are TGTGCCAGCTCACCACGGGCACAGGGGGCAGGCACAGATACGCAGTATTTT. Translated: CASSPRAQGAGTDTQYF.

The chain joins TRBV5-1 to TRBJ2-3; 9 positions agree with TRBD1. V lost 0 bases, J lost 7 bases, and 12 bases stayed unmatched. Germline V lookup: CDR1 SGHRS, CDR2 YFSETQ. The CDR3 is 17 amino acids. CDR3 sequence reads: CASSLVLGGQGQNTQYF. For the CDR3, the DNA is TGCGCCAGCAGCTTGGTTCTAGGAGGACAGGGGCAAAATACGCAGTATTTT.

V and J are TRBV28 and TRBJ1-2; D is uncertain. From germline, CDR1 is MDHEN and CDR2 SYDVKM. The CDR3 totals 16 residues. The V gene lost 6 bases and the J gene lost 2 bases, with 19 bases spanning the gap. The CDR3 nucleotides are TGTGCCAGCAGCCTAGTCGGTAGGATACGAAACTATGGCTACACCTTC. Translated, it gives CASSLVGRIRNYGYTF.

The genes are TRBV6-5 and TRBJ2-2; D unclear. The V gene lost 2 bases and the J gene lost 5 bases, with 6 bases spanning the gap. Germline CDR1 reads MNHEY; CDR2 reads SVGAGI. The CDR3 extends over 13 amino acids. For the CDR3, the DNA is TGTGCCAGCAGTTACGACTCAACCGGGGAGCTGTTTTTT. Translated: CASSYDSTGELFF.

V gene TRBV4-2 combines with J gene TRBJ1-1, with a possible D match to TRBD1 (5 bases). Per germline, CDR1 LGHNA and CDR2 YNFKEQ. Between the trimmed V and J ends, which lost 2 bases and 6 bases, there was a span of 19 bases. The CDR3 contains 16 residues. The CDR3 bases are TGTGCCAGCAGCCAACCATCGGGGGGGGGTACATCTGAAGCTTTCTTT. It specifies CASSQPSGGGTSEAFF.

This clone was counted a few times. V is TRBV20-1 and J is TRBJ2-7; 10 nucleotides align to TRBD2. The CDR3 sequence is 15 residues long. CDR1 is DFQATT and CDR2 is SNEGSKA in the germline V gene (reference sequence). Germline trimming cut 3 bases from V and 2 bases from J; bases unmatched to any gene: 7. The CDR3 DNA reads as TGCAGTGCTAGTTTGGGGACTAGCGCTACCTACGAGCAGTACTTC. Amino acid sequence: CSASLGTSATYEQYF.

This clone was picked up one time. Written as DNA, the CDR3 is TGTGCCAGCACTCTAAACAGGGGCACGGCTGAAGCTTTCTTT. It yields the protein CASTLNRGTAEAFF. The V gene is TRBV2, the J gene TRBJ1-1; 7 bases fit TRBD1. With V trimmed by 7 bases and J by 6 bases, 11 bases remained unmatched. CDR3 length equals 14 residues. Germline V CDR1 and CDR2: SNHLY, FYNNEI. The whole variable domain, remainder taken from reference TRBV2 and TRBJ1-1, is EPEVTQTPSHQVTQMGQEVILRCVPISNHLYFYWYRQILGQKVEFLVSFYNNEISEKSEIFDDQFSVERPDGSNFTLKIRSTKLEDSAMYFCASTLNRGTAEAFFGQGTRLTVV.

CDR3 in amino acids: CSASGQGTYLHYEQYF. CDR3 nucleotides: TGCAGTGCTAGTGGGCAGGGAACTTACCTCCACTACGAGCAGTACTTC. The chain recombines TRBV20-1 with TRBJ2-7; D possibly corresponds to TRBD1 (5 bases). The length of the CDR3 is 16 residues. Germline-derived CDR1 and CDR2 are DFQATT and SNEGSKA (reference sequence). V lost 3 bases and J lost 3, with 21 bases in between.

The chain is built from TRBV29-1 and TRBJ1-2, with 10 nucleotides matching TRBD1. The J segment lost 8 bases and the V segment lost 7 bases, leaving 7 bases of the junction unmatched. CDR1 SQVTM and CDR2 ANQGSEA come from the germline V gene. The CDR3 has 12 residues. The CDR3 region is CSGGQGILGYTF. The CDR3 DNA follows: TGCAGCGGGGGACAGGGGATACTGGGCTACACCTTC.

The rearrangement joins TRBV5-1 to TRBJ1-4; D might be TRBD1 (5 bases). CDR3 size: 15 residues. Germline loops: CDR1 SGHRS, CDR2 YFSETQ. Trimming left V 5 bases short and J 0 bases short, with 11 bases between. The CDR3 loop is CASRAGGSTNEKLFF. The CDR3 bases are TGCGCCAGCAGAGCCGGGGGATCAACTAATGAAAAACTGTTTTTT.

J is TRBJ2-7 and V is TRBV2; a weak D match, TRBD1 (5 bases). With 4 bases removed from V and 6 bases from J, the gap between germline ends came to 16 bases. Germline lookup yields CDR1 SNHLY and CDR2 FYNNEI. This CDR3 has 14 residues. This CDR3 reads CASSAQGSTSEQYF. CDR3 nucleotides: TGTGCCAGCAGTGCCCAGGGCTCAACATCCGAGCAGTACTTC.